These T cell receptor beta chains were read from a single sample in a study of T cell responses to AZD1222 COVID-19 vaccine. Assay: immunoSEQ multiplex PCR; the TCRdb copy retains only in-frame clones and omits some. This sample yields 84,000 or so clones, of which 90% to 95% are seen a single time; around 5% belongs to the top ten. The source was peripheral blood, collected on day 0 of MenACWY control vaccination. These TCRs come from an adult in good health. The CDR3 runs from the conserved cysteine through the conserved F or W. A D gene is named only where the DNA matches it firmly. Size values are once, few and many counts, or a class for expanded clones, and some rows have none.

v_call: TRBV29-1; j_call: TRBJ2-6; d_call: TRBD1; clone_size: NA; cdr3_aa: CSVEDRGTGGSGANVLTF; cdr3_nt: TGCAGCGTTGAAGATCGCGGGACAGGGGGCTCTGGGGCCAACGTCCTGACTTTC
v_call: TRBV7-8; j_call: TRBJ1-2; d_call: TRBD1; clone_size: NA; cdr3_aa: CASSPTGQGNYGYTF; cdr3_nt: TGTGCCAGCAGCCCCACCGGACAGGGAAACTATGGCTACACCTTC
v_call: TRBV6-5; j_call: TRBJ2-3; d_call: NA; clone_size: NA; cdr3_aa: CASSYLSADTQYF; cdr3_nt: TGTGCCAGCAGTTACCTCAGCGCTGATACGCAGTATTTT
v_call: TRBV5-1; j_call: TRBJ1-1; d_call: TRBD1; clone_size: once; cdr3_aa: CASGTGDGSTEAFF; cdr3_nt: TGCGCCAGCGGGACAGGGGACGGGAGCACTGAAGCTTTCTTT
v_call: TRBV28; j_call: TRBJ1-5; d_call: TRBD1; clone_size: NA; cdr3_aa: CASSQQGARFPQHF; cdr3_nt: TGTGCCAGCAGTCAACAGGGGGCTCGTTTCCCCCAGCATTTT
v_call: TRBV7-2; j_call: TRBJ1-5; d_call: NA; clone_size: NA; cdr3_aa: CASSPLGNGQPQHF; cdr3_nt: TGTGCCAGCAGCCCCCTTGGGAATGGTCAGCCCCAGCATTTT
v_call: TRBV5-1; j_call: TRBJ1-2; d_call: TRBD1; clone_size: NA; cdr3_aa: CASSMGQDGYTF; cdr3_nt: TGCGCCAGCAGCATGGGACAGGATGGCTACACCTTC
v_call: TRBV7-8; j_call: TRBJ2-3; d_call: TRBD2; clone_size: NA; cdr3_aa: CASIGSGGASDTDTQYF; cdr3_nt: TGTGCCAGCATCGGAAGCGGGGGGGCCTCCGACACAGATACGCAGTATTTT
v_call: TRBV7-2; j_call: TRBJ1-4; d_call: NA; clone_size: NA; cdr3_aa: CASSPDATNEKLFF; cdr3_nt: TGTGCCAGCAGCCCGGATGCAACTAATGAAAAACTGTTTTTT
v_call: TRBV9; j_call: TRBJ2-5; d_call: NA; clone_size: NA; cdr3_aa: CASSVGGLGETQYF; cdr3_nt: TGTGCCAGCAGCGTGGGCGGGCTAGGGGAGACCCAGTACTTC
v_call: TRBV28; j_call: TRBJ2-5; d_call: NA; clone_size: NA; cdr3_aa: CASSPRDKQETQYF; cdr3_nt: TGTGCCAGCAGTCCCCGGGACAAGCAAGAGACCCAGTACTTC
v_call: TRBV5-1; j_call: TRBJ1-1; d_call: TRBD1; clone_size: NA; cdr3_aa: CASSYQGASTEAFF; cdr3_nt: TGCGCCAGCAGCTACCAGGGGGCTAGTACTGAAGCTTTCTTT
v_call: TRBV6-6; j_call: TRBJ1-6; d_call: TRBD1; clone_size: NA; cdr3_aa: CASSRTGVGSYNSPLHF; cdr3_nt: TGTGCCAGCAGTCGTACAGGGGTAGGCTCCTATAATTCACCCCTCCACTTT
v_call: TRBV28; j_call: TRBJ1-2; d_call: NA; clone_size: NA; cdr3_aa: CASTSGDNGYTF; cdr3_nt: TGTGCCAGCACATCAGGGGACAACGGCTACACCTTC
v_call: TRBV24-1; j_call: TRBJ1-2; d_call: NA; clone_size: NA; cdr3_aa: CATSDPTAGGYGYTF; cdr3_nt: TGTGCCACCAGTGACCCAACCGCTGGTGGCTATGGCTACACCTTC
v_call: TRBV11-1; j_call: TRBJ2-7; d_call: NA; clone_size: once; cdr3_aa: CASSLLEDADYEQYF; cdr3_nt: TGTGCCAGCAGCTTATTGGAGGATGCGGACTACGAGCAGTACTTC
v_call: TRBV28; j_call: TRBJ1-2; d_call: NA; clone_size: NA; cdr3_aa: CASSFVAYGYTF; cdr3_nt: TGTGCCAGCAGTTTTGTGGCCTATGGCTACACCTTC
v_call: TRBV10-1; j_call: TRBJ1-1; d_call: NA; clone_size: once; cdr3_aa: CASSGDGYTEAFF; cdr3_nt: TGCGCCAGCAGTGGGGACGGTTACACTGAAGCTTTCTTT
v_call: TRBV7-6; j_call: TRBJ1-6; d_call: NA; clone_size: NA; cdr3_aa: CASSLATDSPLHF; cdr3_nt: TGTGCCAGCAGCTTAGCAACCGATTCACCCCTCCACTTT
v_call: TRBV3-1/TRBV3-2; j_call: TRBJ1-2; d_call: NA; clone_size: NA; cdr3_aa: CASSQRQGLFYGYTF; cdr3_nt: TGTGCCAGCAGCCAAAGGCAGGGCTTATTCTATGGCTACACCTTC
v_call: TRBV27; j_call: TRBJ1-6; d_call: NA; clone_size: NA; cdr3_aa: CASSFRQGTRSYNSPLHF; cdr3_nt: TGTGCCAGCAGTTTTCGGCAGGGCACAAGGTCCTATAATTCACCCCTCCACTTT
v_call: TRBV5-1; j_call: TRBJ1-5; d_call: TRBD1; clone_size: few; cdr3_aa: CASSPEPGGVQPSNQPQHF; cdr3_nt: TGCGCCAGCAGCCCGGAGCCAGGGGGTGTACAACCCTCCAATCAGCCCCAGCATTTT